This entry lists 2 T cell receptor beta chains sequenced from one sample in a study of T cell clonality in common variable immunodeficiency. The method was immunoSEQ multiplex PCR; TCRdb's version includes in-frame clones alone and lacks a portion of them. Listed here are 35,000 to 45,000 clones without any singletons, the top ten holding approximately 3.6%. Sequencing was performed on peripheral blood mononuclear cells. The receptors stem from a person between 18 and 69 years old in good health.

As regards this clone: The read stops 3 residues short of the end of the CDR3; the missing end is completed from the germline J gene. This chain joins TRBV19 and TRBJ1-2, with D unclear. The CDR3 is 13 residues long. Germline V gene data show CDR1 as LNHDA and CDR2 as SQIVND (reference sequence). CDR3 protein: CASSISSGPDYTF. The CDR3 DNA, read in part, is TGTGCCAGTAGTATATCCAGCGGACCGGAC. The complete variable domain, with remaining parts taken from reference TRBV19 and TRBJ1-2, reads DGGITQSPKYLFRKEGQNVTLSCEQNLNHDAMYWYRQDPGQGLRLIYYSQIVNDFQKGDIAEGYSVSREKKESFPLTVTSAQKNPTAFYLCASSISSGPDYTFGSGTRLTVV.

This clone appeared many times. The missing CDR3 end, 3 residues past where the read stops, is filled in from the germline J gene. The V and J genes are TRBV20-1 and TRBJ2-7, with 9 positions matching TRBD2. The junction had 12 bases not matched to a gene; V was cut back by 4 bases and J by 5 bases. CDR3 length: 15 residues. Germline assignment: CDR1 DFQATT and CDR2 SNEGSKA (reference sequence). Incomplete CDR3 DNA: TGCAGTGCTATCCCCATAGCGGGAGCGATCGACGAG. It specifies CSAIPIAGAIDE. The CDR3 in full is CSAIPIAGAIDEQYF.